The 9 T cell receptor beta chains reported below all come from one sample, sequenced in a study of blood T cell repertoires in COVID-19. Clones were read by immunoSEQ multiplex PCR, and TCRdb kept only the in-frame ones, dropping some. Of around 370,000 clones in the sample, 88% were seen once. The material sequenced was PBMCs or T cells enriched from blood (not recorded which). Receptor source: a woman aged 18-29 years who had recovered from COVID-19.

V usage is TRBV3-1 (or the pseudogene TRBV3-2) and J usage is TRBJ1-4; a possible D gene is TRBD1 (5 bases). The CDR3 length is 16 residues. Germline CDR1 and CDR2: LGHDT and YNNKEL (reference sequence). Trimming stripped 4 bases from V and 2 bases from J, with 14 bases between. In DNA form, the CDR3 reads TGTGCCAGCAGCCCCACTACCGGGACTACTAATGAAAAACTGTTTTTT. It encodes CASSPTTGTTNEKLFF.

V and J are TRBV19 and TRBJ2-5, with D possibly TRBD1 on 5 matching bases. This CDR3 comprises 13 residues. Trimming stripped 2 bases from V and 3 bases from J, with 7 bases between. CDR1 is LNHDA and CDR2 is SQIVND in the germline V gene (reference sequence). The CDR3 bases are TGTGCCAGTAGTATAAAGGGGAAAGAGACCCAGTACTTC. This encodes CASSIKGKETQYF.

The J gene is TRBJ2-7, the V gene TRBV28, with TRBD1 matching over 9 bases. This CDR3 has 12 residues. J gave up 7 bases and V 11 bases, and 9 bases lay outside the gene matches. Germline V gene data show CDR1 as MDHEN and CDR2 as SYDVKM. The CDR3 is CAGGQGLLEQYF. The CDR3 bases are TGTGCCGGAGGACAGGGGCTACTGGAGCAGTACTTC.

The rearrangement links TRBV12-2 to TRBJ2-2; no DNA check was done on the table's D call, TRBD1. TRBV12-2 is labeled a pseudogene. The CDR3 sequence is 18 residues long. The CDR3 sequence: CASRLTGVLSANTGELFF. CDR3 DNA sequence: TGTGCAAGTCGCCTGACAGGGGTCCTCTCCGCGAACACCGGGGAGCTGTTTTTT.

The CDR3 sequence: CASRSWALDSNQPQHF. CDR3 DNA: TGTGCCAGCAGGTCCTGGGCCCTTGATAGCAATCAGCCCCAGCATTTT. This chain connects TRBV5-6 to TRBJ1-5; D ambiguous. This CDR3 has 16 amino acids. Trimming left V 5 bases short and J 0 bases short, with 15 bases between. CDR1 is SGHDT, CDR2 YYEEEE, per germline.

This chain links TRBV9 with TRBJ2-7, with D maybe TRBD2 (5 bases). Trimming removed 0 bases at V and 2 bases at J, with 12 bases between. Per germline, CDR1 SGDLS and CDR2 YYNGEE. This CDR3 is 15 amino acids long. As DNA, the CDR3 is TGTGCCAGCAGCGTAGGGGCCACGGGAACCTACGAGCAGTACTTC. This codes for CASSVGATGTYEQYF.

The chain links TRBV28 to TRBJ2-7, with 7 bases identical to TRBD1. The V gene's germline CDR1 is MDHEN and CDR2 SYDVKM. This CDR3 is built from 15 residues. V was clipped by 6 bases and J by 5 bases; unmatched bases: 13. The CDR3 sequence is CASRSTGPLGNEQYF. Written as DNA, the CDR3 is TGTGCCAGCAGGTCGACAGGGCCCCTGGGGAACGAGCAGTACTTC.

This sequence joins TRBV2 and TRBJ2-7, with 7 positions matching TRBD1. Germline values: CDR1 SNHLY, CDR2 FYNNEI. The V segment lost 5 bases and the J segment 6 bases; nucleotides outside the gene matches: 4. The CDR3 runs to 12 residues. The CDR3 nucleotides are TGTGCCAGCAGTAGGGACAGTCCCGAGCAGTACTTC. This gives the protein CASSRDSPEQYF.

The CDR3 nucleotides read TGTGCCAGCAGCCCGACAGGGAGCGCCTATAATTCACCCCTCCACTTT. Protein product: CASSPTGSAYNSPLHF. This rearrangement joins TRBV9 to TRBJ1-6; 7 nucleotides align to TRBD1. Germline CDR1 reads SGDLS; CDR2 reads YYNGEE. V lost 4 bases and J lost 2; bases outside the gene matches: 6. The CDR3 runs to 16 residues.